A single sample is the source of the 15 T cell receptor beta chains below, sequenced in a study of tumour-infiltrating T cells in Burkitt lymphoma. Measured with immunoSEQ multiplex PCR; TCRdb has only the in-frame clones, and not every one. The table records a few hundred clones, 80% of them present only once. Sequencing input: tumor tissue. These receptors were taken from a human donor with Burkitt lymphoma.

This clone was detected a few times. The V and J genes are TRBV7-9 and TRBJ2-2, with 14 bases lining up with TRBD2. The CDR3 covers 16 residues. J was trimmed by 4 bases and V by 6 bases; bases with no gene match: 4. Germline V CDR1 and CDR2: SEHNR, FQNEAQ (reference sequence). CDR3 sequence (DNA): TGTGCCAGCAGGGGGACTAGCGGGGGCCTCACCGGGGAGCTGTTTTTT. Amino acids: CASRGTSGGLTGELFF. The full variable domain, with the rest looked up from reference TRBV7-9 and TRBJ2-2, is DTGVSQNPRHKITKRGQNVTFRCDPISEHNRLYWYRQTLGQGPEFLTYFQNEAQLEKSRLLSDRFSAERPKGSFSTLEIQRTEQGDSAMYLCASRGTSGGLTGELFFGEGSRLTVL.

V is TRBV27 and J is TRBJ2-5, with D possibly TRBD2 on 5 matching bases. Trimming left V 3 bases short and J 1 base short, with 9 bases between. Per the germline V gene, CDR1 is MNHEY and CDR2 is SMNVEV (reference sequence). The CDR3 length is 14 residues. The CDR3 region has the DNA TGTGCCAGCAGTTTTGTCCGGGGCCAAGAGACCCAGTACTTC. Its protein product is CASSFVRGQETQYF.

The chain has TRBV2 and TRBJ1-2, with TRBD1 matching 8 bases. J gave up 0 bases and V 6 bases, and 6 bases lay outside the gene matches. The CDR3 totals 15 residues. Germline CDR1 reads SNHLY; CDR2 reads FYNNEI. CDR3 sequence: CASSHGQGTNYGYTF. DNA of the CDR3: TGTGCCAGCAGCCACGGACAGGGTACTAACTATGGCTACACCTTC.

This clone was observed a few times. As DNA, the CDR3 is TGTGCCAGCAGCGCACAGGGAGGGGTCAACTATGGCTACACCTTC. This codes for CASSAQGGVNYGYTF. J is TRBJ1-2 and V is TRBV9; a possible D gene is TRBD1 (6 bases). With 3 bases removed from V and 2 bases from J, the gap between germline ends came to 14 bases. The CDR3 runs to 15 residues. Germline V gene data show CDR1 as SGDLS and CDR2 as YYNGEE.

J is TRBJ1-5 and V is TRBV5-6; weak D call: TRBD1 (6 bases). The CDR3 is 14 amino acids. Germline values: CDR1 SGHDT, CDR2 YYEEEE. Trimming shortened V by 1 base and J by 7 bases, and 12 bases separated the two germline ends. DNA of the CDR3: TGTGCCAGCAGCTTGCGGGGGGCATCACAGCCCCAGCATTTT. Translating gives CASSLRGASQPQHF.

This rearrangement joins TRBV7-9 to TRBJ2-5, with D maybe TRBD1 (6 bases). Germline V CDR1 and CDR2: SEHNR, FQNEAQ (reference sequence). V lost 6 bases and J lost 3, with 14 bases in between. This CDR3 is built from 14 residues. CDR3 coding DNA: TGTGCCAGCAGTCGTCCGGGACAAGAAGAGACCCAGTACTTC. Its translation: CASSRPGQEETQYF.

This clone was observed once. The J gene is TRBJ2-7, the V gene TRBV7-8; TRBD1 agrees at 7 bases. V lost 6 bases, J lost 2 bases, and 10 bases stayed unmatched. The germline gives CDR1 SGHVS, CDR2 FQNEAQ. The CDR3 contains 15 residues. DNA for the CDR3: TGTGCCAGCAGGGGAAGGACAGGCTTTCCCTACGAGCAGTACTTC. It codes for CASRGRTGFPYEQYF.

This sequence joins TRBV2 and TRBJ2-7; D unclear. Germline V gene lookup returns CDR1 SNHLY and CDR2 FYNNEI. V was clipped by 1 base and J by 3 bases, with 7 bases between them. The CDR3 contains 13 residues. This CDR3 reads CASSEGQYYEQYF. The CDR3 DNA reads TGTGCCAGCAGTGAAGGCCAATACTACGAGCAGTACTTC.

Points on this clone: The junction departs from germline at one end; a sequencing error may be responsible. The chain joins TRBV7-7 to TRBJ2-5; tentatively, D is TRBD1 (6 bases). Germline lookup yields CDR1 SSHAT and CDR2 FNYEAQ (reference sequence). This CDR3 comprises 15 residues. CDR3 coding DNA: TGTGCTAGCAGCGTATCCTACAGGGAGCAAGAGACCCAGTACTTC. Translation: CASSVSYREQETQYF.

This clone was counted between two and nine times. The rearrangement links TRBV9 to TRBJ2-5; D may be TRBD1 or TRBD2 (7 bases each). The germline V gene has CDR1 SGDLS and CDR2 YYNGEE. V gave up 0 bases and J gave up 7 bases, with 16 bases separating them. The CDR3 contains 15 residues. The CDR3 DNA is TGTGCCAGCAGCGTAGATGTGGCAGGGGGGGCGACCCAGTACTTC. Amino acid sequence: CASSVDVAGGATQYF.

The chain has TRBV7-2 and TRBJ1-2; 7 bases are shared with TRBD1. V shed 8 bases, J shed 6 bases, and the junction held 9 bases outside the gene matches. CDR3 length: 13 amino acids. Germline V CDR1 and CDR2: SGHTA, FQGNSA. The CDR3 reads CASLQGTVNGYTF. In nucleotides, the CDR3 is TGTGCCAGCTTACAGGGGACAGTGAATGGCTACACCTTC.

The rearrangement links TRBV6-4 to TRBJ1-1; D is possibly TRBD1 (5 bases). The V gene's germline CDR1 is MRHNA and CDR2 SNTAGT. This CDR3 is built from 14 residues. The V end was cut by 5 bases, the J end by 0 bases, with 10 bases between. As DNA, the CDR3 is TGTGCCAGCAGTCCTGGGGGGGTGAACACTGAAGCTTTCTTT. Amino acid sequence: CASSPGGVNTEAFF.

V gene TRBV19 combines with J gene TRBJ2-3; 12 nucleotides line up with TRBD2. CDR1 LNHDA and CDR2 SQIVND come from the germline V gene (reference sequence). The CDR3 has 15 amino acids. The junction had 4 bases not matched to a gene; V was cut back by 7 bases and J by 2 bases. Here the CDR3 DNA reads TGTGCCAGTACGCTAGCGGGGGGGCCCACAGATACGCAGTATTTT. Residues: CASTLAGGPTDTQYF.

The rearrangement joins TRBV14 to TRBJ2-7, with D hard to call. This CDR3 region has 16 residues. The germline V gene has CDR1 SGHDN and CDR2 FVKESK. The V end was cut by 0 bases, the J end by 2 bases, with 14 bases between. The CDR3 nucleotides read TGTGCCAGCAGCCAAGAAGAACGCCAGGATCCCTACGAGCAGTACTTC. Protein product: CASSQEERQDPYEQYF.

The rearrangement uses TRBV7-9 and TRBJ1-5; D ambiguous. CDR3 length equals 14 residues. Trimming took off 1 base at V and 7 bases at J, with 11 bases between the two ends. Germline V gene sequence: CDR1 SEHNR, CDR2 FQNEAQ (reference sequence). The CDR3 here is CASSLDNSRQPQHF. Written as DNA, the CDR3 is TGTGCCAGCAGCTTAGACAACTCAAGGCAGCCCCAGCATTTT.